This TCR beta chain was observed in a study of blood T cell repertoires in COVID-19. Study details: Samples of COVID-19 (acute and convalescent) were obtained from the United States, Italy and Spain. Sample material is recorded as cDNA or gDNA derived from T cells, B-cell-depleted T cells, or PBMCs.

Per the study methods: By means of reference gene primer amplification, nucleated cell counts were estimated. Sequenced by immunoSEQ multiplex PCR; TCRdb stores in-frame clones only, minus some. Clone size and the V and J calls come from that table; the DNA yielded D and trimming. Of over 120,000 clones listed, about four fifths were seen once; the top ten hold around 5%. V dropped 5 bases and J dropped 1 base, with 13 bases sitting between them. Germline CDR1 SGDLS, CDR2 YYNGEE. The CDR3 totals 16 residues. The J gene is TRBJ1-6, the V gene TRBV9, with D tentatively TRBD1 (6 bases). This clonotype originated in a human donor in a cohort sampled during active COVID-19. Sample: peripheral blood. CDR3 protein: CASRSGTLSYNSPLHF. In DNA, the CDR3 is TGTGCCAGCAGATCCGGGACATTGTCCTATAATTCACCCCTCCACTTT.